This TCR beta chain is from a study of T cell responses to AZD1222 COVID-19 vaccine. Regarding the study as a whole: The donor cohort was predominantly white British with a female majority, and clonal diversity may have been underestimated.

V gave up 6 bases and J gave up 5 bases; unmatched junction bases: 9. The germline gives CDR1 SNHLY, CDR2 FYNNEI. The CDR3 length is 16 residues. Points on this clone: Its antigen remains unidentified.

The method was immunoSEQ multiplex PCR; TCRdb's version includes in-frame clones alone and lacks a portion of them. The repertoire holds more than 110,000 clones, with around 93% as singletons. This rearrangement joins TRBV2 to TRBJ2-2, with 10 bases fitting TRBD1. The receptor's source is an adult in good health. Sequencing used peripheral blood, obtained on day 0 of AZD1222 vaccination. The CDR3 bases are TGTGCCAGCAGGCTGACAGGGGGCGCAGGGACCGGGGAGCTGTTTTTT. Translation: CASRLTGGAGTGELFF.